Below, 6 T cell receptor beta chains from the same sample are listed, as sequenced in a study of cytomegalovirus exposure and HLA in healthy donors (dated by TCRdb to about 2017). Library preparation was by the immunoSEQ multiplex PCR assay. For the multiplex PCR, a mixture combining 60 forward primers for TCR Vbeta segments and 13 reverse primers for TCR Jbeta segments was used. TCRdb retrieved this table from immuneACCESS and kept in-frame rearrangements only. Not all clones are present; in checked studies, unresolved V genes account for under half, and no reason is known for the remainder. This sample gives approximately 170,000 clones in total; 77% of them show up just once. The ten largest clones capture 7% to 9% of the sample. The sample taken for sequencing was PBMCs. Source of these receptors: a male donor in good health and CMV-seropositive.

This chain links TRBV9 with TRBJ1-1, with D unresolved. CDR3 length: 13 amino acids. Germline CDR1 SGDLS, CDR2 YYNGEE. Trimming stripped 2 bases from V and 1 base from J, with 6 bases between. CDR3 nucleotide sequence: TGTGCCAGCAGCGTCTTCTGGAACACTGAAGCTTTCTTT. As protein: CASSVFWNTEAFF.

J is TRBJ1-6 and V is TRBV19; perhaps TRBD1 as D (5 bases). V was cut by 6 bases and J by 14 bases, with 17 bases left in between. The CDR3 is made up of 13 amino acids. The germline gives CDR1 LNHDA, CDR2 SQIVND (reference sequence). In nucleotides, the CDR3 is TGTGCCAGTAGGGCGCGGGGGGAGGTCACCCTCCACTTT. Encoded protein: CASRARGEVTLHF.

The DNA of the CDR3 is TGTGCCAGCAGCGGCGCGGCTAGCGGGCCCATCGGAGAGCAGTTCTTC. Its protein product is CASSGAASGPIGEQFF. The J gene is TRBJ2-1, the V gene TRBV7-9, with TRBD2 identical over 8 bases. The CDR3 sequence is 16 residues long. Germline trimming cut 5 bases from V and 10 bases from J; bases unmatched to any gene: 16. Per germline, CDR1 SEHNR and CDR2 FQNEAQ (reference sequence).

The gene calls are TRBV30 and TRBJ1-6, with D hard to call. Between the trimmed V and J ends, which lost 4 bases and 7 bases, there was a span of 11 bases. The CDR3 contains 13 residues. Germline CDR1 is GTSNPN and CDR2 is SVGIG (reference sequence). CDR3 in DNA: TGTGCCTGGAACGGTACCCCAAATTCACCCCTCCACTTT. This sequence encodes CAWNGTPNSPLHF.

The chain recombines TRBV15 with TRBJ1-1, with TRBD1 identical over 8 bases. The V gene's germline CDR1 is LNHNV and CDR2 YYDKDF (reference sequence). Losses at the gene ends were 2 bases for V and 4 bases for J; bases not matched to a gene: 3. CDR3 length: 14 amino acids. In DNA form, the CDR3 reads TGTGCCACCAGCAGACAGGGGGCTGGCACTGAAGCTTTCTTT. Translating gives CATSRQGAGTEAFF. Full variable domain (remainder filled in from reference TRBV15 and TRBJ1-1): DAMVIQNPRYQVTQFGKPVTLSCSQTLNHNVMYWYQQKSSQAPKLLFHYYDKDFNNEADTPDNFQSRRPNTSFCFLDIRSPGLGDTAMYLCATSRQGAGTEAFFGQGTRLTVV.

The rearrangement joins TRBV30 to TRBJ2-7; TRBD2 matches 7 bases. Germline V CDR1 and CDR2: GTSNPN, SVGIG (reference sequence). Trimming took 0 bases from V and 5 from J; bases not matched to a gene: 25. CDR3 length: 20 amino acids. CDR3 sequence (DNA): TGTGCCTGGAGTGTACGACCCAAGGGGAAGCGGGATTGGGCACTCCACGAGCAGTACTTC. This sequence encodes CAWSVRPKGKRDWALHEQYF.